This T cell receptor beta chain derives from a study of control samples from healthy donors and cancer patients. Clones were sequenced by immunoSEQ multiplex PCR, and TCRdb holds only the in-frame ones, with some missing. The sample yields 150,000 or so clones, around 90% seen once. CDR1 MGHRA and CDR2 YSYEKL come from the germline V gene. The CDR3 is 15 residues long. Trimming pared 2 bases from V and 2 bases from J, leaving 12 bases between. The chain employs TRBV4-1 and TRBJ1-2; TRBD1 might be the D (6 bases). The sequence came from a man between 18 and 35 years old in good health. Sequences were obtained from blood. CDR3 region: CASSQTHGGNYGYTF. CDR3 nucleotide sequence: TGCGCCAGCAGCCAAACCCATGGGGGCAACTATGGCTACACCTTC.